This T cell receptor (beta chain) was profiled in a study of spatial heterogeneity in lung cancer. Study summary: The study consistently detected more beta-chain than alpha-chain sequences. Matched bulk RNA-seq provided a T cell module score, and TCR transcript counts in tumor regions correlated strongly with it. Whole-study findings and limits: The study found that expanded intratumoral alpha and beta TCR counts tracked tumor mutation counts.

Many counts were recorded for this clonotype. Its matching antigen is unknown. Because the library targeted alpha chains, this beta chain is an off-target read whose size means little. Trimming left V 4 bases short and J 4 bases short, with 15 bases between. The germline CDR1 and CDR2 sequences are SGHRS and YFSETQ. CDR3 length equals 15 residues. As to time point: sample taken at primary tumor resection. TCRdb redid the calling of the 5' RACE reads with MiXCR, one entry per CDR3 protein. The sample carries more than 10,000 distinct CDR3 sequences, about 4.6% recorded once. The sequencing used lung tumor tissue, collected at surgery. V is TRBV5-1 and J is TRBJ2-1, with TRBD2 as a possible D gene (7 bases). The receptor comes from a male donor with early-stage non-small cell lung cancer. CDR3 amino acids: CASSLGGAQYNEQFF. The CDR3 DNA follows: TGCGCCAGCAGCCTTGGGGGGGCCCAGTACAATGAGCAGTTCTTC.